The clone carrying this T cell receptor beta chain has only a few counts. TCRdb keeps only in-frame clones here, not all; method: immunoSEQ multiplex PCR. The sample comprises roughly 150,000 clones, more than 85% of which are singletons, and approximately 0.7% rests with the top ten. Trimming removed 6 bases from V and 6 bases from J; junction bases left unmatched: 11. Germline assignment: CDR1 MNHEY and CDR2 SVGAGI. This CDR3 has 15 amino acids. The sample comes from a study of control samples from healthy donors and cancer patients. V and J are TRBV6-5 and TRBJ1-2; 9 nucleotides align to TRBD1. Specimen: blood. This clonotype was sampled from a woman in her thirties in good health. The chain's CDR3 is CASRPTGGEWNGYTF. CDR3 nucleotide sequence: TGTGCCAGCAGACCCACAGGGGGCGAATGGAATGGCTACACCTTC.